The 19 T cell receptor beta chains below were found in one sample sequenced in a study of blood T cell repertoires in COVID-19. Here immunoSEQ multiplex PCR was the method, and the copy in TCRdb shows in-frame clones only, minus some. This table has 150,000 to 170,000 clones, roughly 78% appearing once. Sequencing was carried out using peripheral blood. The receptors here all came from a man at least 80 years old with acute or convalescent COVID-19.

The rearrangement joins TRBV3-1 (or the pseudogene TRBV3-2) to TRBJ2-5; D might be TRBD2 (7 bases). The CDR3 extends over 15 amino acids. Germline CDR1 reads LGHDT; CDR2 reads YNNKEL (reference sequence). Trimming cost V 4 bases and J 9 bases, with 21 bases left between them. The CDR3 protein is CASSPRGGMESAQYF. The CDR3 DNA reads as TGTGCCAGCAGCCCGAGGGGGGGGATGGAGTCGGCCCAGTACTTC.

The chain uses TRBV7-9 and TRBJ1-1; TRBD1 might be the D (6 bases). CDR1 and CDR2 from the germline V gene are SEHNR and FQNEAQ (reference sequence). The ends were cut back, 0 bases at V and 4 bases at J, with 9 bases in the middle. This CDR3 is built from 14 residues. CDR3 sequence: CASSLAGGITEAFF. The CDR3 DNA sequence: TGTGCCAGCAGCTTAGCAGGGGGAATCACTGAAGCTTTCTTT.

This clone was found once. The chain combines TRBV5-1 with TRBJ2-3; 8 positions match TRBD1. The J segment lost 4 bases and the V segment lost 4 bases, leaving 8 bases of the junction unmatched. The CDR3 totals 15 residues. CDR1 SGHRS and CDR2 YFSETQ come from the germline V gene. This chain's CDR3 is CASSGTGRSADTQYF. The CDR3 bases are TGCGCCAGCAGCGGGACAGGAAGAAGCGCAGATACGCAGTATTTT.

The J gene is TRBJ2-2, the V gene TRBV2; 7 bases fit TRBD1. Germline V CDR1 and CDR2: SNHLY, FYNNEI. With 4 bases clipped from V and 7 bases from J, the junction kept 9 bases outside the gene matches. CDR3 length: 15 amino acids. The CDR3 reads CASSGPLGGNGELFF. In DNA, the CDR3 is TGTGCCAGCAGTGGGCCGCTAGGGGGCAACGGGGAGCTGTTTTTT.

J is TRBJ2-1 and V is TRBV19; D is possibly TRBD2 (7 bases). CDR1 is LNHDA, CDR2 SQIVND, per germline (reference sequence). V was cut by 9 bases and J by 6 bases, with 18 bases left in between. The CDR3 has 14 amino acids. In DNA, the CDR3 is TGTGCCAGCAAGACCGGCGGGGGCAGCAATGAGCAGTTCTTC. Translation gives CASKTGGGSNEQFF.

The chain combines TRBV3-1 (or the pseudogene TRBV3-2) with TRBJ1-2; D might be TRBD1 (5 bases). The CDR3 consists of 13 residues. CDR1 is LGHDT and CDR2 is YNNKEL in the germline V gene (reference sequence). V lost 0 bases and J 8 bases, leaving 10 bases between the germline ends. CDR3 in amino acids: CASSQDSGGGYTF. CDR3 in DNA: TGTGCCAGCAGCCAAGATTCGGGGGGAGGCTACACCTTC.

J is TRBJ2-7 and V is TRBV6-5, with TRBD1 matching over 9 bases. This CDR3 is built from 15 residues. V shed 7 bases and J 2 bases; nucleotides not matched to a gene: 9. From germline, CDR1 is MNHEY and CDR2 SVGAGI. The CDR3 protein is CASTTGTGKTYEQYF. The CDR3 bases are TGTGCCAGCACCACTGGGACAGGGAAAACCTACGAGCAGTACTTC.

The chain carries TRBV6-5 and TRBJ2-2; 9 bases match TRBD2. CDR3 length: 16 residues. The V and J ends lost 1 base and 6 bases, in that order; junction bases with no gene match: 6. Germline V lookup: CDR1 MNHEY, CDR2 SVGAGI. In DNA, the CDR3 is TGTGCCAGCAGTTACTTCCAGACTAGCGGTGCCGGGGAGCTGTTTTTT. Translating gives CASSYFQTSGAGELFF.

The chain is built from TRBV13 and TRBJ2-5; possible D gene TRBD2, 7 bases. Germline loops: CDR1 PRHDT, CDR2 FYEKMQ (reference sequence). CDR3 length equals 16 residues. Trimming removed 7 bases from V and 1 base from J, with 19 bases in between. For the CDR3, the DNA is TGTGCCAGCAACGCCCGCGCCGCGGGGGCCCAAGAGACCCAGTACTTC. Residues: CASNARAAGAQETQYF.

The V call is TRBV11-2, the J call TRBJ1-4, with TRBD1 matching over 11 bases. CDR3 length: 15 residues. J gave up 7 bases and V 5 bases, and 6 bases lay outside the gene matches. Germline lookup yields CDR1 SGHAT and CDR2 FQNNGV. In DNA form, the CDR3 reads TGTGCCAGCAGCGGATCCGGGACAGGGGGTGAAAAACTGTTTTTT. Protein sequence: CASSGSGTGGEKLFF.

This chain connects TRBV11-3 to TRBJ2-1; 15 bases are shared with TRBD2. Germline V CDR1 and CDR2: SGHNT, YENEEA. The trim removed 5 bases at V and 4 bases at J, leaving 6 bases unmatched. The CDR3 contains 17 residues. The CDR3 reads CASSPKGTSGGYNEQFF. In DNA, the CDR3 is TGTGCCAGCAGCCCAAAGGGGACTAGCGGGGGGTACAATGAGCAGTTCTTC.

The V gene is TRBV29-1, the J gene TRBJ1-1; a possible D gene is TRBD1 (6 bases). CDR3 length: 14 amino acids. V was clipped by 6 bases and J by 0 bases, with 14 bases between them. Germline lookup yields CDR1 SQVTM and CDR2 ANQGSEA. The CDR3 protein is CSVRQVLLNTEAFF. For the CDR3, the DNA is TGCAGCGTAAGACAGGTGTTATTGAACACTGAAGCTTTCTTT.

The CDR3 sequence is CASSQGQGIRPQHF. Written as DNA, the CDR3 is TGTGCCAGCAGCCAAGGACAGGGGATAAGGCCCCAGCATTTT. This rearrangement joins TRBV3-1 (or the pseudogene TRBV3-2) to TRBJ1-5, with 8 bases aligning to TRBD1. Germline-derived CDR1 and CDR2 are LGHDT and YNNKEL (reference sequence). Trimming cost V 1 base and J 9 bases; bases outside gene matches: 5. This CDR3 spans 14 amino acids.

The chain is built from TRBV6-1 and TRBJ2-4; 7 bases agree with TRBD1. The ends lost 1 base at V and 8 bases at J; junction bases unmatched: 2. This CDR3 has 13 amino acids. CDR1 and CDR2 from the germline V gene are MNHNS and SASEGT. The CDR3 loop reads CASSEDRGYIQYF. CDR3 DNA: TGTGCCAGCAGTGAAGACAGGGGATACATTCAGTACTTC.

The V gene is TRBV7-6, the J gene TRBJ2-3, with D perhaps matching TRBD2 (5 bases). V was clipped by 5 bases and J by 0 bases, with 15 bases between them. The CDR3 length is 16 residues. Germline V gene lookup returns CDR1 SGHVS and CDR2 FNYEAQ. The CDR3 region is CASSQAVGSSTDTQYF. CDR3 DNA: TGTGCCAGCAGCCAAGCGGTCGGCTCTAGCACAGATACGCAGTATTTT.

This clone was detected only a few times. V is TRBV15 and J is TRBJ2-3, with D unclear. CDR1 LNHNV and CDR2 YYDKDF come from the germline V gene (reference sequence). V was trimmed by 0 bases and J by 0 bases, leaving 4 bases between them. The CDR3 spans 14 residues. The DNA of the CDR3 is TGTGCCACCAGCAGAGACGGTAGCACAGATACGCAGTATTTT. Encoded protein: CATSRDGSTDTQYF.

This chain joins TRBV9 and TRBJ2-5; TRBD1 matches 12 bases. Germline CDR1 and CDR2: SGDLS and YYNGEE. The V gene end was trimmed by 0 bases and the J gene end by 5 bases; junction bases not matched to a gene: 5. The CDR3 is 16 residues long. CDR3 sequence: CASSVVGQGAGETQYF. The CDR3 DNA is TGTGCCAGCAGCGTAGTGGGACAGGGGGCCGGGGAGACCCAGTACTTC.

CDR3 amino acids: CATAGTGVNEQFF. CDR3 coding DNA: TGTGCCACCGCCGGGACAGGGGTTAATGAGCAGTTCTTC. This chain links TRBV24-1 with TRBJ2-1; 10 bases are shared with TRBD1. The CDR3 spans 13 residues. CDR1 and CDR2 (germline): KGHDR, SFDVKD. Germline trimming cut 9 bases from V and 7 bases from J; bases unmatched to any gene: 5.

This clone has a handful of counts. The chain joins TRBV2 to TRBJ1-5; D is uncertain. The germline gives CDR1 SNHLY, CDR2 FYNNEI. The CDR3 consists of 15 residues. V lost 6 bases to trimming and J lost 2 bases, with 14 bases between them. CDR3 nucleotides: TGTGCCAGCAGCCAAAGTGGCCGTGGCAATCAGCCCCAGCATTTT. Translated, it gives CASSQSGRGNQPQHF.